The present TCR beta chain was sequenced within a study of T cell responses to AZD1222 COVID-19 vaccine. Overall study findings and caveats: The span of vaccine-associated CD4 TCRs extended across spike, with dominance at 160-218 and 743-854.

About this clone itself: Its target is not known.

In germline, CDR1 is MNHNY, CDR2 SVGAGI (reference sequence). V lost 5 bases to trimming and J lost 0 bases; unmatched junction nucleotides: 3. The CDR3 covers 14 residues. Measured with immunoSEQ multiplex PCR; TCRdb has only the in-frame clones, and not every one. Found here are under 95,000 clones, 75% to 90% of them singletons; the top ten hold over 1.1%. The clonotype comes from an adult who received the AZD1222 COVID-19 vaccine. The sequencing here drew on peripheral blood, taken 28 days after the second AZD1222 dose. The rearrangement uses TRBV6-6 and TRBJ1-2; 7 positions match TRBD1. In nucleotides, the CDR3 is TGTGCCAGCAGTACCGGGACAGCTAACTATGGCTACACCTTC. The encoded protein is CASSTGTANYGYTF.